This note documents a single TCR beta chain sequence. Antigen specificity is unknown. One end of the junction is discordant with germline, which a read error may explain. These data are taken from a study of molecular identifiers for immune sequencing clone quantification. The use of previously described methods and listed TCR primers produced the bulk TCR libraries. TCRdb fed the PCR reads into MiXCR, producing one record per CDR3 protein. The repertoire holds 490,000 or so distinct CDR3 sequences, with about 20% as singletons. General study points: Underestimation of highly expanded clone sizes could arise where identical TCR molecules share a barcode.

Germline lookup yields CDR1 MNHEY and CDR2 SVGEGT. This CDR3 region has 14 residues. This TCR came from a human donor in good health. Some libraries in this study had Jurkat cell RNA spiked in. The rearrangement uses TRBV6-2 or TRBV6-3 and TRBJ1-5, with D possibly TRBD1 on 6 matching bases. Sequencing used naive CD8+ T cells from blood, with Jurkat cell RNA spiked in. Subset meaning: FACS-sorted CD8+CD4-CCR7+CD45RA+ naive T cells. CDR3 sequence (DNA): TGTGCCGGCAGTTACGGGGGCAACAATCGGCCCCAGCATTTT. Translation gives CAGSYGGNNRPQHF.